The 21 T cell receptor beta chains below were found in one sample sequenced in a study of spatial heterogeneity in lung cancer. This sample's time point: sample taken at primary tumor resection. The sequenced material consisted of unsorted whole RNA from tumor, nontumor lung or frozen PBMC. TCRdb fed the 5' RACE reads into MiXCR, producing one record per CDR3 protein. The table lists 82,000 or so distinct CDR3 sequences, over 9.5% of them singletons. The material sequenced was PBMCs, taken at surgery. Receptors were obtained from a male donor with early-stage non-small cell lung cancer.

This clonotype was counted a few times. The gene calls are TRBV13 and TRBJ2-5; the D gene is possibly TRBD2 (6 bases). The CDR3 is 16 amino acids. Germline V gene sequence: CDR1 PRHDT, CDR2 FYEKMQ (reference sequence). V was clipped by 3 bases and J by 0 bases, with 14 bases between them. CDR3: CASSLDGGDYQETQYF. The CDR3 region has the DNA TGTGCCAGCAGCTTGGACGGCGGGGACTACCAAGAGACCCAGTACTTC.

The rearrangement links TRBV7-2 to TRBJ1-5, with 8 positions matching TRBD1. From germline, CDR1 is SGHTA and CDR2 FQGNSA. The junction had 6 bases not matched to a gene; V was cut back by 4 bases and J by 7 bases. The CDR3 runs 14 residues. The CDR3 coding sequence is TGTGCCAGCAGCTCCGTACAGGGGGGACAGCCCCAGCATTTT. Amino acid sequence: CASSSVQGGQPQHF.

In its sample, this clonotype was seen many times. This rearrangement joins TRBV14 to TRBJ2-7; no reliable D call. V was clipped by 4 bases and J by 0 bases, with 13 bases between them. The CDR3 contains 15 residues. Germline V gene lookup returns CDR1 SGHDN and CDR2 FVKESK. CDR3 nucleotide sequence: TGTGCCAGCAGCCGTAGGGCAGGAACCTCCTACGAGCAGTACTTC. This encodes CASSRRAGTSYEQYF.

In its sample, this clonotype was seen a few times. The chain couples TRBV12-3 or TRBV12-4 to TRBJ2-7; D is unresolved. Trimming took 3 bases from V and 0 from J, leaving 6 bases between them. The CDR3 runs 13 residues. The CDR3 spells CASSFGISYEQYF. Here the CDR3 DNA reads TGTGCCAGCAGTTTTGGCATCTCCTACGAGCAGTACTTC.

The chain carries TRBV7-3 and TRBJ1-1, with D uncertain. This CDR3 is 10 amino acids long. With 5 bases removed from V and 11 bases from J, the gap between germline ends came to 9 bases. The V gene's germline CDR1 is SGHTA and CDR2 FQGTGA. The DNA for the CDR3 is TGTGCCAGCAGCCCCCGAGTCGCTTTCTTT. This encodes CASSPRVAFF.

This clonotype showed up just a few times. This chain links TRBV7-3 with TRBJ2-2, with D tentatively TRBD1 (6 bases). CDR3 length equals 14 residues. Germline-derived CDR1 and CDR2 are SGHTA and FQGTGA. V gave up 5 bases and J gave up 4 bases, with 11 bases separating them. The CDR3 region has the DNA TGTGCCAGCAGCCCCACGGACAGCACCGGGGAGCTGTTTTTT. It specifies CASSPTDSTGELFF.

This clonotype was recorded a few times. The chain joins TRBV7-2 to TRBJ2-7; unclear D gene. V shed 1 base and J shed 4 bases, with 11 bases lying between them. The CDR3 is 14 residues long. CDR1 SGHTA and CDR2 FQGNSA come from the germline V gene. In DNA form, the CDR3 reads TGTGCCAGCAGCTTAGAGGGCCCCCGTTACGAGCAGTACTTC. Its protein is CASSLEGPRYEQYF.

V and J are TRBV10-1 and TRBJ2-5; 8 bases fit TRBD2. Germline CDR1 and CDR2: WNHNN and SYGVQD (reference sequence). The ends lost 2 bases at V and 4 bases at J; junction bases unmatched: 3. This CDR3 spans 14 amino acids. The chain's CDR3 is CASSERLAGETQYF. Here the CDR3 DNA reads TGCGCCAGCAGTGAGAGGCTAGCGGGAGAGACCCAGTACTTC.

This clonotype was counted a few times. The chain recombines TRBV27 with TRBJ2-5; D possibly uses TRBD1 or TRBD2 (5 bases each). The CDR3 runs 15 residues. Germline V lookup: CDR1 MNHEY, CDR2 SMNVEV (reference sequence). Between the trimmed V and J ends, which lost 3 bases and 3 bases, there was a span of 14 bases. In DNA form, the CDR3 reads TGTGCCAGCAGTTTTCAAGGGACGGCAGAAGAGACCCAGTACTTC. Protein: CASSFQGTAEETQYF.

In its sample, this clonotype was seen a few times. The chain joins TRBV5-1 to TRBJ1-1, with D tentatively TRBD1 (6 bases). Germline V gene lookup returns CDR1 SGHRS and CDR2 YFSETQ. V was trimmed by 9 bases and J by 1 base, leaving 13 bases between them. The CDR3 has 13 residues. The CDR3 reads CATGALSNTEAFF. DNA for the CDR3: TGCGCCACAGGGGCGCTCTCGAACACTGAAGCTTTCTTT. Combining the CDR3 with reference TRBV5-1 and TRBJ1-1 gives the whole variable domain KAGVTQTPRYLIKTRGQQVTLSCSPISGHRSVSWYQQTPGQGLQFLFEYFSETQRNKGNFPGRFSGRQFSNSRSEMNVSTLELGDSALYLCATGALSNTEAFFGQGTRLTVV.

Ten or more counts support this clonotype. This chain joins TRBV7-2 and TRBJ2-7; the match to TRBD1 covers 7 bases. In germline, CDR1 is SGHTA, CDR2 FQGNSA. The CDR3 is 14 residues long. Unmatched junction bases numbered 9, after V lost 6 bases and J lost 4 bases. This CDR3 is CASSPPGQEYEQYF. In DNA form, the CDR3 reads TGTGCCAGCAGTCCCCCCGGACAGGAGTACGAGCAGTACTTC.

This clonotype was seen a few times. V gene TRBV5-1 combines with J gene TRBJ2-7; perhaps D is TRBD1 or TRBD2 (5 bases each). CDR1 is SGHRS and CDR2 is YFSETQ in the germline V gene. V was shortened by 0 bases and J by 5 bases, with 9 bases between the two germline ends. CDR3 length: 13 residues. CDR3 nucleotides: TGCGCCAGCAGCTTGGAGGGGAGAAACGAGCAGTACTTC. Protein sequence: CASSLEGRNEQYF.

The sample holds many counts of this clonotype. This chain connects TRBV7-9 to TRBJ1-4, with D possibly TRBD1 on 6 matching bases. Trimming pared 6 bases from V and 7 bases from J, leaving 9 bases between. The CDR3 extends over 12 amino acids. Germline CDR1 reads SEHNR; CDR2 reads FQNEAQ (reference sequence). In DNA, the CDR3 is TGTGCCAGCAGACAGGGAAGTGAAAAACTGTTTTTT. It encodes CASRQGSEKLFF.

The V call is TRBV3-1, the J call TRBJ2-1, with TRBD2 as a possible D gene (5 bases). V lost 1 base and J lost 12, with 10 bases in between. Germline V gene sequence: CDR1 LGHDT, CDR2 YNNKEL (reference sequence). This CDR3 comprises 12 residues. CDR3 nucleotides: TGTGCCAGCAGCCAAGTAGACGCGGGGCAGTTCTTC. It specifies CASSQVDAGQFF.

This clonotype was seen a handful of times. V and J are TRBV11-2 and TRBJ2-5; the D call may be TRBD1 or TRBD2 (5 bases each). There are 15 residues in the CDR3. V lost 5 bases, J lost 3 bases, and 16 bases lay in between. Germline assignment: CDR1 SGHAT and CDR2 FQNNGV. The CDR3 DNA sequence: TGTGCCAGCAGCATGTCTGGGACGGACGAAGAGACCCAGTACTTC. This codes for CASSMSGTDEETQYF.

This chain connects TRBV7-9 to TRBJ2-1, with TRBD2 identical over 9 bases. Germline V CDR1 and CDR2: SEHNR, FQNEAQ (reference sequence). The CDR3 loop spans 15 amino acids. With 5 bases clipped from V and 8 bases from J, the junction kept 10 bases outside the gene matches. In DNA form, the CDR3 reads TGTGCCAGCAGCCCCGGGACTAGCTCTTGGGATGAGCAGTTCTTC. It specifies CASSPGTSSWDEQFF.

V is TRBV19 and J is TRBJ1-2; possibly TRBD1 for D (5 bases). Germline CDR1 reads LNHDA; CDR2 reads SQIVND (reference sequence). The ends were cut back, 2 bases at V and 8 bases at J, with 27 bases in the middle. This CDR3 comprises 18 residues. The CDR3 sequence is CASSIRDGTIGGRGGYTF. The CDR3 DNA reads TGTGCCAGTAGTATAAGAGATGGGACGATTGGGGGGAGAGGGGGCTACACCTTC.

A few counts support this clonotype. The rearrangement uses TRBV20-1 and TRBJ1-1; D is unresolved. V was shortened by 0 bases and J by 6 bases, with 5 bases between the two germline ends. This CDR3 spans 11 amino acids. CDR1 and CDR2 (germline): DFQATT, SNEGSKA (reference sequence). CDR3 DNA sequence: TGCAGTGCTAGAGAATTCGCTGAAGCTTTCTTT. Protein: CSAREFAEAFF.

This clonotype was observed a handful of times. V usage is TRBV4-1 and J usage is TRBJ2-5; D gene ambiguous. The germline gives CDR1 MGHRA, CDR2 YSYEKL. The CDR3 covers 17 residues. The V and J ends lost 0 bases and 0 bases respectively, with 14 bases between them. CDR3 DNA sequence: TGCGCCAGCAGCCAAGATCTAGGGCACCCGTACCAAGAGACCCAGTACTTC. Its translation: CASSQDLGHPYQETQYF.

This clonotype has only a few counts. The V and J genes are TRBV19 and TRBJ2-1; perhaps D is TRBD1 or TRBD2 (5 bases each). Trimming cost V 1 base and J 7 bases, with 20 bases left between them. The CDR3 is made up of 17 amino acids. CDR1 and CDR2 from the germline V gene are LNHDA and SQIVND (reference sequence). The CDR3 reads CASSIVDGTWYANEQFF. As DNA, the CDR3 is TGTGCCAGTAGTATAGTTGACGGGACCTGGTACGCGAATGAGCAGTTCTTC.

In its sample, this clonotype was seen a few times. The V and J genes are TRBV29-1 and TRBJ1-2, with D hard to call. Germline V lookup: CDR1 SQVTM, CDR2 ANQGSEA. V lost 1 base, J lost 3 bases, and 3 bases lay in between. This CDR3 is 11 amino acids long. CDR3 loop: CSVEGYYGYTF. CDR3 DNA sequence: TGCAGCGTTGAAGGGTACTATGGCTACACCTTC.